This T cell receptor beta chain was sequenced in a study of shared clonotypes between healthy human individuals. The table came from immunoSEQ multiplex PCR; TCRdb's copy has only in-frame clones and leaves some out. The table shows roughly 2.5 million clones, with 85% to 95% occurring only once. CDR1 is LGHNT and CDR2 is FRNRAP in the germline V gene. The CDR3 has 13 amino acids. Germline trimming cut 6 bases from V and 7 bases from J; bases unmatched to any gene: 8. The origin of this receptor is a man aged 18 to 35 in good health. What was sequenced was naive CD4+ T cells sorted from blood. This sample's subset: CD45RA+ positively selected. V usage is TRBV12-5 and J usage is TRBJ2-7, with 8 bases matching TRBD1. The CDR3 coding sequence is TGTGCTAGTGGCCTTTCAGGGGGCTGGGAGCAGTACTTC. Protein: CASGLSGGWEQYF.